These T cell receptor beta chains were read from a single sample in a study of blood T cell repertoires in COVID-19. Sequencing used immunoSEQ multiplex PCR; TCRdb keeps in-frame clones, though not all of them. The repertoire holds around 100,000 clones, with 90% as singletons. Sequenced sample: peripheral blood. All receptors derive from a man aged 18 to 29 with COVID-19, enrolled during active disease. CDR3s include the opening cysteine and the closing phenylalanine or tryptophan. The D gene is left open where the match is weak. Only some rows state a clone size, as once, few, many or a class for expanded clones.

>NA|NA|TRBJ2-4|TRBV28
CASSFLRILAKNIQYF
TGTGCCAGCAGTTTTTTGCGAATCTTAGCCAAAAACATTCAGTACTTC
>NA|NA|TRBJ2-3|TRBV14
CASSQIPGLRADTQYF
TGTGCCAGCAGCCAAATCCCAGGTTTGAGGGCAGATACGCAGTATTTT
>NA|NA|TRBJ2-7|TRBV6-5
CASSSPAYEQYF
TGTGCCAGCAGTTCCCCAGCGTACGAGCAGTACTTC
>NA|TRBD1|TRBJ1-5|TRBV28
CASRKDRNQPQHF
TGTGCCAGCAGAAAGGACAGGAATCAGCCCCAGCATTTT
>NA|TRBD2|TRBJ2-1|TRBV27
CASSLGRRGGSSYNEQFF
TGTGCCAGCAGTTTGGGGAGACGGGGCGGGAGTTCCTACAATGAGCAGTTCTTC
>NA|NA|TRBJ1-2|TRBV6-6
CASSYSQNYGYTF
TGTGCCAGCAGTTACTCCCAGAACTATGGCTACACCTTC
>NA|NA|TRBJ1-5|TRBV6-2/TRBV6-3
CASSYSAGGQPQHF
TGTGCCAGCAGTTACTCGGCGGGGGGACAGCCCCAGCATTTT
>NA|NA|TRBJ2-3|TRBV15
CATSRRGWGTDTQYF
TGTGCCACCAGCAGGAGGGGGTGGGGCACAGATACGCAGTATTTT
>NA|NA|TRBJ1-5|TRBV4-2
CASSEVAGERSNQPQHF
TGTGCCAGCAGCGAAGTGGCAGGGGAGAGGAGCAATCAGCCCCAGCATTTT
>NA|NA|TRBJ2-2|TRBV10-3
CAIPSNTGELFF
TGTGCCATTCCGAGTAACACCGGGGAGCTGTTTTTT
>NA|NA|TRBJ2-3|TRBV6-5
CASSYEPTTESDTQYF
TGTGCCAGCAGTTACGAGCCCACCACTGAGTCAGATACGCAGTATTTT
>NA|TRBD1|TRBJ1-5|TRBV7-6
CASSPTQTGDQPQHF
TGTGCCAGCAGCCCTACACAGACAGGGGACCAGCCCCAGCATTTT
>NA|TRBD2|TRBJ2-3|TRBV11-2
CASSSLAGGTDTQYF
TGTGCCAGCAGCTCACTAGCGGGAGGTACAGATACGCAGTATTTT
>once|NA|TRBJ1-3|TRBV19
CASRDPGYGNTIYF
TGTGCCAGTAGGGACCCGGGATACGGAAACACCATATATTTT
>NA|NA|TRBJ2-1|TRBV7-9
CASSLEAYNEQFF
TGTGCCAGCAGCTTAGAAGCGTACAATGAGCAGTTCTTC
>NA|TRBD2|TRBJ2-7|TRBV30
CAWRAGGIYEQYF
TGTGCCTGGAGAGCGGGAGGCATCTACGAGCAGTACTTC
>NA|NA|TRBJ1-3|TRBV13
CASSPGLGQRANTIYF
TGTGCCAGCAGCCCCGGGCTAGGACAAAGGGCGAACACCATATATTTT
>few|NA|TRBJ2-2|TRBV6-5
CASSSSGDIGNGELFF
TGTGCCAGCAGTTCCTCCGGGGACATCGGGAACGGGGAGCTGTTTTTT
>NA|NA|TRBJ2-7|TRBV27
CASSAGRTLHPYEQYF
TGTGCCAGCAGTGCGGGACGGACCCTTCACCCCTACGAGCAGTACTTC
>NA|TRBD2|TRBJ2-7|TRBV28
CASSPASGTSYEQYF
TGTGCCAGCAGTCCCGCTAGCGGCACTTCCTACGAGCAGTACTTC
>NA|NA|TRBJ1-6|TRBV3-1/TRBV3-2
CASGLIRTAGSPLHF
TGTGCCAGCGGCCTTATTAGGACTGCCGGTTCACCCCTCCACTTT
>once|TRBD1|TRBJ1-5|TRBV28
CASSLRQGHQPQHF
TGTGCCAGCAGTTTGAGACAGGGGCATCAGCCCCAGCATTTT
>NA|NA|TRBJ2-7|TRBV10-3
CAISGMGQDPYEQYF
TGTGCCATCAGTGGGATGGGACAAGACCCCTACGAGCAGTACTTC
>NA|NA|TRBJ2-7|TRBV9
CASSGGRDSYEQYF
TGTGCCAGCAGCGGGGGCAGGGACTCCTACGAGCAGTACTTC
>NA|NA|TRBJ2-2|TRBV28
CASSFGGRVEELFF
TGTGCCAGCAGTTTTGGTGGGCGAGTAGAGGAGCTGTTTTTT
>NA|TRBD1|TRBJ2-3|TRBV19
CASSRTGDSDTQYF
TGTGCCAGTAGTCGGACAGGTGATTCAGATACGCAGTATTTT
>once|NA|TRBJ1-5|TRBV5-8
CASSISSGRRNQPQHF
TGTGCCAGCAGCATTTCTTCCGGGAGACGCAATCAGCCCCAGCATTTT
>NA|TRBD1|TRBJ2-1|TRBV9
CASSASGTATNEQFF
TGTGCCAGCAGCGCTTCCGGGACAGCGACCAATGAGCAGTTCTTC
>NA|NA|TRBJ1-5|TRBV28
CASSLPGEGVSQPQHF
TGTGCCAGCAGCCTCCCCGGGGAGGGCGTCAGTCAGCCCCAGCATTTT
>once|NA|TRBJ1-1|TRBV28
CASSLGLRRTEAFF
TGTGCCAGCAGTTTAGGGCTCCGGAGGACTGAAGCTTTCTTT
>NA|NA|TRBJ2-1|TRBV5-1
CASSLSTGNEQFF
TGCGCCAGCAGCTTAAGCACGGGCAATGAGCAGTTCTTC
>NA|TRBD2|TRBJ2-7|TRBV10-1
CASSFSGDSIEQYF
TGCGCCAGCAGTTTTAGCGGGGATTCGATAGAGCAGTACTTC
>NA|TRBD1|TRBJ1-2|TRBV5-1
CASSLARGPGQGVTRSYTF
TGCGCCAGCAGCTTGGCGAGGGGACCGGGACAGGGGGTCACTCGCAGCTACACCTTC
>NA|TRBD1|TRBJ2-1|TRBV6-1
CASSEGQGFSYNEQFF
TGTGCCAGCAGTGAAGGACAGGGTTTCTCCTACAATGAGCAGTTCTTC
>NA|NA|TRBJ1-5|TRBV9
CASSKDSRPNQPQHF
TGTGCCAGCAGCAAGGACAGCCGCCCCAATCAGCCCCAGCATTTT
>once|TRBD2|TRBJ2-2|TRBV19
CASSPGLAAGELFF
TGTGCCAGTAGTCCGGGACTAGCCGCCGGGGAGCTGTTTTTT
>NA|NA|TRBJ1-5|TRBV3-1/TRBV3-2
CASSQVGGGKPQHF
TGTGCCAGCAGCCAAGTGGGCGGGGGAAAGCCCCAGCATTTT
>few|NA|TRBJ2-1|TRBV18
CASSPPNLRDEQFF
TGTGCCAGCTCACCACCGAATTTACGGGATGAGCAGTTCTTC
>NA|TRBD1|TRBJ1-2|TRBV11-2
CASSLDSGTGANYGYTF
TGTGCCAGCAGCTTAGACTCCGGGACAGGGGCAAACTATGGCTACACCTTC
>NA|NA|TRBJ2-2|TRBV30
CAWNSGRVTGELFF
TGTGCCTGGAACAGCGGAAGGGTAACCGGGGAGCTGTTTTTT
>NA|TRBD1|TRBJ1-3|TRBV29-1
CSASTSGGGNTIYF
TGCAGCGCCTCTACCTCAGGGGGTGGAAACACCATATATTTT
>NA|NA|TRBJ1-1|TRBV28
CASGSTDLNTEAFF
TGTGCCAGCGGTTCGACAGACTTGAACACTGAAGCTTTCTTT
>NA|TRBD2|TRBJ2-1|TRBV29-1
CSVPLAAQSEQFF
TGCAGCGTACCACTAGCGGCACAGAGTGAGCAGTTCTTC
>NA|NA|TRBJ1-1|TRBV12-5
CASGRGSDPEEAFF
TGTGCTAGTGGTAGGGGATCCGACCCCGAGGAAGCTTTCTTT
>NA|TRBD1|TRBJ2-2|TRBV30
CAWSVDRGITGELFF
TGTGCCTGGAGTGTGGACAGGGGGATCACCGGGGAGCTGTTTTTT